A single sample is the source of the 18 T cell receptor beta chains below, sequenced in a study of blood T cell repertoires in COVID-19 (dated by TCRdb to 2018 to 2020). The receptor library was made with the immunoSEQ multiplex PCR assay. TCRdb provides this immuneACCESS table in a form limited to in-frame rearrangements. Some clones are lacking; in checked studies, under half of them reflect an unresolved V gene, and why the rest are absent is not known. This sample comprises approximately 90,000 clones, approximately 80% of them detected only once. The top ten clonotypes cover 25% to 40% of the sample. The sample consisted of peripheral blood. The receptors derive from a woman older than 75 with active or convalescent COVID-19.

The chain couples TRBV2 to TRBJ2-1, with 12 bases fitting TRBD1. The ends lost 3 bases at V and 4 bases at J; junction bases unmatched: 10. Germline CDR1 and CDR2: SNHLY and FYNNEI. The CDR3 covers 18 residues. Here the CDR3 DNA reads TGTGCCAGCAGTGAGGCAGCGGGGACAGGGGGCAGGTACAATGAGCAGTTCTTC. Its protein product is CASSEAAGTGGRYNEQFF.

The chain couples TRBV19 to TRBJ1-1; 8 positions match TRBD1. Germline values: CDR1 LNHDA, CDR2 SQIVND (reference sequence). V dropped 6 bases and J dropped 4; count of bases not matched to a gene: 4. The CDR3 has 13 residues. Written as DNA, the CDR3 is TGTGCCAGTAGCAGGGGGCTCGGCACTGAAGCTTTCTTT. Residues: CASSRGLGTEAFF. The full variable domain, its missing parts supplied by reference TRBV19 and TRBJ1-1, is DGGITQSPKYLFRKEGQNVTLSCEQNLNHDAMYWYRQDPGQGLRLIYYSQIVNDFQKGDIAEGYSVSREKKESFPLTVTSAQKNPTAFYLCASSRGLGTEAFFGQGTRLTVV.

The J gene is TRBJ1-1, the V gene TRBV3-1 (or the pseudogene TRBV3-2), with TRBD1 as a possible D gene (5 bases). CDR1 LGHDT and CDR2 YNNKEL come from the germline V gene (reference sequence). The V end was cut by 4 bases, the J end by 5 bases, with 17 bases between. This CDR3 is built from 15 residues. The CDR3 sequence is CASSPSRGGYTEAFF. CDR3 in DNA: TGTGCCAGCAGCCCATCCCGCGGGGGGTATACTGAAGCTTTCTTT.

The V and J genes are TRBV3-1 (or the pseudogene TRBV3-2) and TRBJ2-7, with 9 bases aligning to TRBD2. CDR1 is LGHDT and CDR2 is YNNKEL in the germline V gene (reference sequence). Trimming removed 3 bases from V and 3 bases from J; junction bases left unmatched: 6. This CDR3 is 15 amino acids long. The CDR3 nucleotides read TGTGCCAGCAGCCAGTCCCTAGCGGGGAACTACGAGCAGTACTTC. Protein product: CASSQSLAGNYEQYF.

The chain is built from TRBV5-1 and TRBJ2-3; 15 bases agree with TRBD2. The CDR3 sequence is 17 residues long. V was clipped by 3 bases and J by 2 bases; unmatched bases: 4. CDR1 and CDR2 from the germline V gene are SGHRS and YFSETQ. The CDR3 DNA is TGCGCCAGCAGCTCACGGACTAGCGGGAGGGCCACAGATACGCAGTATTTT. The encoded protein is CASSSRTSGRATDTQYF.

There are a few counts of this clone. This chain uses TRBV7-3 with TRBJ1-1; possibly TRBD1 for D (5 bases). CDR1 SGHTA and CDR2 FQGTGA come from the germline V gene. Trimming pared 2 bases from V and 4 bases from J, leaving 23 bases between. The CDR3 consists of 18 residues. The CDR3 region is CASSLWGESPWVVTEAFF. DNA for the CDR3: TGTGCCAGCAGCTTATGGGGGGAGAGCCCGTGGGTAGTCACTGAAGCTTTCTTT.

The V and J genes are TRBV7-2 and TRBJ2-3; 8 bases are a match to TRBD2. Germline CDR1 SGHTA, CDR2 FQGNSA. V shed 5 bases and J 9 bases; nucleotides not matched to a gene: 7. The CDR3 runs to 13 residues. The CDR3 region is CASSGRGLETQYF. The CDR3 region has the DNA TGTGCCAGCAGCGGAAGGGGACTAGAAACGCAGTATTTT.

This chain links TRBV11-2 with TRBJ2-3; 9 positions agree with TRBD2. Per the germline V gene, CDR1 is SGHAT and CDR2 is FQNNGV. Losses at the gene ends were 1 base for V and 5 bases for J; bases not matched to a gene: 7. The CDR3 is 16 residues long. The CDR3 region is CASSLGVAGVVDTQYF. The CDR3 DNA is TGTGCCAGCAGCTTAGGGGTAGCGGGGGTGGTAGATACGCAGTATTTT.

The chain uses TRBV5-1 and TRBJ2-5, with D possibly TRBD1 on 6 matching bases. Trimming left V 7 bases short and J 4 bases short, with 14 bases between. This CDR3 is built from 13 residues. Germline CDR1 is SGHRS and CDR2 is YFSETQ. The CDR3, as DNA: TGCGCCAGCTCCCCCAGGGGCCGAGAGACCCAGTACTTC. Amino acid sequence: CASSPRGRETQYF.

V and J are TRBV19 and TRBJ1-6; D unclear. The CDR3 spans 13 residues. Germline V gives CDR1 LNHDA, CDR2 SQIVND (reference sequence). V lost 2 bases to trimming and J lost 10 bases, with 9 bases between them. CDR3 in DNA: TGTGCCAGTAGTATACGAACGGTATCACCCCTCCACTTT. Protein: CASSIRTVSPLHF.

The chain combines TRBV4-1 with TRBJ1-5; D is possibly TRBD1 (5 bases). This CDR3 is 16 amino acids long. Germline V gene data show CDR1 as MGHRA and CDR2 as YSYEKL. V lost 3 bases, J lost 2 bases, and 14 bases lay in between. The CDR3 nucleotides are TGCGCCAGCAGCCAGGCAGGGCTGGCGGGCAATCAGCCCCAGCATTTT. Encoded protein: CASSQAGLAGNQPQHF.

This clone was seen once. The J gene is TRBJ2-7, the V gene TRBV29-1, with a possible D match to TRBD1 (6 bases). Between the trimmed V and J ends, which lost 4 bases and 2 bases, there was a span of 15 bases. Germline loops: CDR1 SQVTM, CDR2 ANQGSEA. The CDR3 spans 14 residues. The CDR3 region is CSVGLPGHTYEQYF. Here the CDR3 DNA reads TGCAGCGTTGGTTTACCGGGACATACCTACGAGCAGTACTTC.

The chain is built from TRBV27 and TRBJ1-2; 8 bases fit TRBD1. The CDR3 contains 13 residues. With 5 bases clipped from V and 4 bases from J, the junction kept 3 bases outside the gene matches. Germline CDR1 and CDR2: MNHEY and SMNVEV (reference sequence). For the CDR3, the DNA is TGTGCCAGCAGTCCCACAGGGGGCTATGGCTACACCTTC. As protein: CASSPTGGYGYTF.

This chain joins TRBV7-3 and TRBJ2-1; a possible D gene is TRBD1 (6 bases). CDR1 is SGHTA and CDR2 is FQGTGA in the germline V gene. The V end was cut by 3 bases, the J end by 5 bases, with 14 bases between. The CDR3 spans 15 residues. CDR3 sequence (DNA): TGTGCCAGCAGCTTCGGGGCAGGGGACAACAATGAGCAGTTCTTC. Its translation is CASSFGAGDNNEQFF.

This chain joins TRBV7-9 and TRBJ1-6; 8 positions agree with TRBD1. V trimming: 4 bases; J trimming: 8 bases; junction bases outside the gene matches: 7. The CDR3 sequence is 15 residues long. The germline CDR1 and CDR2 sequences are SEHNR and FQNEAQ (reference sequence). The CDR3 DNA reads TGTGCCAGCAGCTCCCCGACAGGGGAGTATTCACCCCTCCACTTT. Translated: CASSSPTGEYSPLHF.

The chain carries TRBV21-1 and TRBJ2-1; TRBD1 is the table's D call, not checked against the DNA. TRBV21-1 is termed a pseudogene. The CDR3 is 16 residues long. In DNA form, the CDR3 reads TGTGCCAGCAGCACCCAAAAAAGGGGGAGTAATGGTGAGCAGTTCTTC. Translation: CASSTQKRGSNGEQFF.

This chain joins TRBV18 and TRBJ1-1, with D possibly matching TRBD1 (5 bases). Trimming cost V 0 bases and J 6 bases, with 23 bases left between them. Per germline, CDR1 KGHSH and CDR2 LQKENI. The CDR3 has 18 amino acids. This CDR3 reads CASSPPGGIGGWHSEAFF. CDR3 DNA: TGTGCCAGCTCACCACCGGGGGGAATTGGGGGTTGGCACTCTGAAGCTTTCTTT.

This sequence joins TRBV6-5 and TRBJ2-7; TRBD2 agrees at 12 bases. The V gene end was trimmed by 5 bases and the J gene end by 3 bases; junction bases not matched to a gene: 5. Germline CDR1 and CDR2: MNHEY and SVGAGI. CDR3 length: 15 amino acids. The CDR3 sequence: CASSTGLAGFYEQYF. CDR3 DNA sequence: TGTGCCAGCAGTACCGGACTAGCGGGGTTCTACGAGCAGTACTTC.